Reported below is one T cell receptor (beta chain). Its antigen remains unidentified. An end of the junction differs from the germline gene, which may be a read error. This record belongs to a study of T cell clones after liver transplantation. Assay: immunoSEQ multiplex PCR; the TCRdb copy retains only in-frame clones and omits some. Of over a hundred clones detected, 40% to 50% appear once; the ten largest clones hold approximately 29%. Proliferating CFSE-low MLR cells were sequenced to define alloreactive TCRbeta sequences. CDR1 SGHAT and CDR2 FQDESV come from the germline V gene (reference sequence). This CDR3 has 12 residues.

Specimen: CD4+ T cells from cultured PBMCs. This sequence joins TRBV11-1 and TRBJ2-5; D is unclear. The sequence derives from a human patient who received a liver transplant. Some T cells could come from the graft donor. The CDR3 sequence: CASSRNQGTQYF. The CDR3 DNA sequence: TGTGCCAGCAGCCGGAACCAAGGGACCCAGTACTTC.